The entry that follows covers one T cell receptor (beta chain) sequence. What it recognizes is unknown. This entry comes from a study of cytomegalovirus exposure and HLA in healthy donors. Study overall: The approximately 610 first-cohort repertoires shared a platform with the roughly 130 validation repertoires, as reported in a later analysis.

Study-level findings and limits: The classifier reportedly diagnosed cytomegalovirus status with high sensitivity and specificity. Rare TCR sequences predominated, though certain public TCRs were found in many donors. A few CMV-associated chains were confirmed in vitro to be specific for CMV antigens.

Per the germline V gene, CDR1 is SGHRS and CDR2 is YFSETQ. The V and J ends lost 2 bases and 0 bases respectively, with 14 bases between them. This CDR3 comprises 17 residues. Assay used: immunoSEQ multiplex PCR; TCRdb lists only in-frame clones, some missing. Of over 120,000 clones listed, approximately 94% are singletons. This TCR was recovered from a man between 18 and 29 years old in good health and CMV-seropositive. The rearrangement uses TRBV5-1 and TRBJ1-4, with D perhaps matching TRBD1 (5 bases). The sequenced sample consisted of PBMCs. CDR3 residues: CASSFGGMVTTNEKLFF. CDR3 nucleotide sequence: TGCGCCAGCAGCTTCGGGGGGATGGTTACAACTAATGAAAAACTGTTTTTT.